Presented here are 6 T cell receptor beta chains from one specimen sequenced in a study of blood T cell repertoires in COVID-19. Sequencing was performed with immunoSEQ multiplex PCR; in TCRdb, only in-frame clones are kept and a portion is missing. Of approximately 150,000 clones listed, almost 80% are singletons. Sequenced material: peripheral blood. These receptors all stem from a man aged 45 to 65 with active or convalescent COVID-19.

The chain combines TRBV18 with TRBJ2-5; weak D call: TRBD2 (6 bases). V gave up 6 bases and J gave up 5 bases, with 16 bases separating them. The CDR3 contains 14 residues. CDR1 is KGHSH and CDR2 is LQKENI in the germline V gene. In DNA, the CDR3 is TGTGCCAGCTCGCCGGGACTTGAGGGGGAGACCCAGTACTTC. Amino acids: CASSPGLEGETQYF.

The chain joins TRBV3-1 (or the pseudogene TRBV3-2) to TRBJ2-3; 7 bases line up with TRBD2. Germline V gene data show CDR1 as LGHDT and CDR2 as YNNKEL (reference sequence). V lost 2 bases to trimming and J lost 6 bases; unmatched junction nucleotides: 11. There are 16 residues in the CDR3. The CDR3 here is CASSQFRREDGDTQYF. The CDR3 DNA sequence: TGTGCCAGCAGCCAATTCCGACGGGAGGATGGGGATACGCAGTATTTT.

This clone was seen just once. The chain carries TRBV19 and TRBJ1-5; 7 bases match TRBD1. This CDR3 comprises 15 residues. The ends lost 5 bases at V and 9 bases at J; junction bases unmatched: 13. The germline V gene has CDR1 LNHDA and CDR2 SQIVND (reference sequence). The CDR3 here is CASSPLAGTDRPQHF. CDR3 bases: TGTGCCAGTAGTCCCCTCGCCGGGACAGATAGGCCCCAGCATTTT.

Only a few counts were recorded for this clone. This chain links TRBV9 with TRBJ2-7, with TRBD1 identical over 7 bases. The CDR3 contains 15 residues. The V gene's germline CDR1 is SGDLS and CDR2 YYNGEE. V trimming: 0 bases; J trimming: 7 bases; junction bases outside the gene matches: 10. CDR3 coding DNA: TGTGCCAGCAGCGTAGCCCGGACAGGTTCTGGAGAGCAGTACTTC. Translation: CASSVARTGSGEQYF. Drawing the rest from reference TRBV9 and TRBJ2-7, the complete variable domain is DSGVTQTPKHLITATGQRVTLRCSPRSGDLSVYWYQQSLDQGLQFLIQYYNGEERAKGNILERFSAQQFPDLHSELNLSSLELGDSALYFCASSVARTGSGEQYFGPGTRLTVT.

This clone was counted only a few times. This sequence joins TRBV6-8 and TRBJ2-2, with D perhaps TRBD1 (6 bases). Looked up from germline, CDR1 is MNHGY and CDR2 is SAAAGT. V was trimmed by 6 bases and J by 6 bases, leaving 14 bases between them. This CDR3 has 14 amino acids. The CDR3, as DNA: TGTGCCAGCAGACTGTCCCAGGGGCCCGGGGAGCTGTTTTTT. Translation: CASRLSQGPGELFF.

This clone was recorded at least ten times. The sample has other DNA sequences that encode this CDR3 too. The V gene is TRBV4-2, the J gene TRBJ2-5, with 7 positions matching TRBD1. This CDR3 has 14 residues. Per germline, CDR1 LGHNA and CDR2 YNFKEQ. Trimming removed 1 base from V and 5 bases from J; junction bases left unmatched: 4. Here the CDR3 DNA reads TGTGCCAGCAGCCAAGGGACCAGGGGGGAGACCCAGTACTTC. This sequence encodes CASSQGTRGETQYF.